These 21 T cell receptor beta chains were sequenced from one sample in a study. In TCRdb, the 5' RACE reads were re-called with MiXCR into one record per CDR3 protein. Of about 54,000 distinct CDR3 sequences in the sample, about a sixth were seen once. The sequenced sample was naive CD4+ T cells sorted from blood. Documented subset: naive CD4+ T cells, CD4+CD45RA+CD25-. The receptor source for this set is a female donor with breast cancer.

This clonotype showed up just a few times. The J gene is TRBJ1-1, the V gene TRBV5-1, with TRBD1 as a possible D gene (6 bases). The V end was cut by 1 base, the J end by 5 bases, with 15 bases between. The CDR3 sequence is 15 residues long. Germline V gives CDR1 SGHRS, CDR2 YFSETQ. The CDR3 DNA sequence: TGCGCCAGCAGCTTGACACAGGGCCGGTTTACTGAAGCTTTCTTT. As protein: CASSLTQGRFTEAFF.

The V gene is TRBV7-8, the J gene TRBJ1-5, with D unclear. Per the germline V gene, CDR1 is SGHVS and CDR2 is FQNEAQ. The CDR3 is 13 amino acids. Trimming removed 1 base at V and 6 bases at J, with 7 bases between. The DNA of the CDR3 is TGTGCCAGCAGCTTAGTTTCAGGTCAGCCCCAGCATTTT. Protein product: CASSLVSGQPQHF.

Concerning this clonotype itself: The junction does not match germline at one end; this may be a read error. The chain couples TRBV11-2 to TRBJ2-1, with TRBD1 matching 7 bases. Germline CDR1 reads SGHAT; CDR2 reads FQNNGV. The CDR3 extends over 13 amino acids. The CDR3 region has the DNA TGTGCTACCAGAGGCGCAGGGGGTAATGAGCAGCTCTTC. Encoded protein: CATRGAGGNEQLF.

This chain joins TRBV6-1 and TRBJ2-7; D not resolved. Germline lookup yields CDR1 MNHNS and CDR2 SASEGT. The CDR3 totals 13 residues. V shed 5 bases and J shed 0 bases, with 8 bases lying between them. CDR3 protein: CASSYISSYEQYF. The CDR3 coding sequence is TGTGCCAGCAGTTACATCAGCTCCTACGAGCAGTACTTC.

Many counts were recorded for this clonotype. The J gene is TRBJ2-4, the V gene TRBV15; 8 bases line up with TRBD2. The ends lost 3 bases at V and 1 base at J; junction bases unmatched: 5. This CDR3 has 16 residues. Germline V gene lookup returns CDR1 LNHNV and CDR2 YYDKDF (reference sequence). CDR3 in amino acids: CATSSPPGGAKNIQYF. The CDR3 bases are TGTGCCACCAGCAGTCCCCCGGGGGGGGCCAAAAACATTCAGTACTTC.

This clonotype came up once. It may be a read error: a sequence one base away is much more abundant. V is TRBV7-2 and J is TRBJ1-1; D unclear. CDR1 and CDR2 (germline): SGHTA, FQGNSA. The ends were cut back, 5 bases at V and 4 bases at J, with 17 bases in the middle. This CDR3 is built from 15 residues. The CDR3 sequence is CASSTGPARVTEAFF. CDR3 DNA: TGTGCCAGCAGCACCGGGCCTGCGAGGGTCACTGAAGCTTTCTTT.

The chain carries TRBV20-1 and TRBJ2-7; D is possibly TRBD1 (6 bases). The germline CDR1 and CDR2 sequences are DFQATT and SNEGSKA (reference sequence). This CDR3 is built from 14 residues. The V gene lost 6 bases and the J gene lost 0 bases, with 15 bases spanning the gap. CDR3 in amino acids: CSADPDSSSYEQYF. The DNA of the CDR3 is TGCAGTGCCGATCCGGACAGCAGCTCCTACGAGCAGTACTTC.

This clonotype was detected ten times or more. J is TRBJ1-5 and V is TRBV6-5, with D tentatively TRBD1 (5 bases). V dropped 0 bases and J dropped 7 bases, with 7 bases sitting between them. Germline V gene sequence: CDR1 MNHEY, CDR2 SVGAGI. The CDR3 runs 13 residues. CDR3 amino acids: CASSYSRDQPQHF. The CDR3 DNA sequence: TGTGCCAGCAGTTACTCCCGGGACCAGCCCCAGCATTTT.

CDR3 sequence (DNA): TGCGCCAGCAGCTTTGGGGGAGGTGGCAAAAACATTCAGTACTTC. Protein product: CASSFGGGGKNIQYF. The chain recombines TRBV5-1 with TRBJ2-4; a possible D gene is TRBD2 (6 bases). Trimming cost V 2 bases and J 3 bases, with 12 bases left between them. The V gene's germline CDR1 is SGHRS and CDR2 YFSETQ. The length of the CDR3 is 15 residues.

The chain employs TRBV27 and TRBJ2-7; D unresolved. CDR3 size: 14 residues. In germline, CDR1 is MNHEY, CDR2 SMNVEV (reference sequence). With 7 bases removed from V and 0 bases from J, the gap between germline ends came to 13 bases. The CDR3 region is CASMPDLVSYEQYF. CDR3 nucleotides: TGTGCCAGCATGCCGGACCTAGTCTCCTACGAGCAGTACTTC.

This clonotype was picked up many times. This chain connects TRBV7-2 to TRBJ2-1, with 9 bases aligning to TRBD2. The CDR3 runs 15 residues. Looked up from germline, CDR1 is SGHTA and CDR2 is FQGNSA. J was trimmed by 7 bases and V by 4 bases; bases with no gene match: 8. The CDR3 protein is CASSSLAGVGNEQFF. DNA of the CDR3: TGTGCCAGCAGCTCCTTAGCGGGAGTGGGGAATGAGCAGTTCTTC.

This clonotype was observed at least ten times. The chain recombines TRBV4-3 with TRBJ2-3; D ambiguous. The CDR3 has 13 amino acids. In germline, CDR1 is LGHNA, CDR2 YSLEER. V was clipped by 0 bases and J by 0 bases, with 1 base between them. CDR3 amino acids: CASSQDSTDTQYF. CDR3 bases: TGCGCCAGCAGCCAAGACAGCACAGATACGCAGTATTTT.

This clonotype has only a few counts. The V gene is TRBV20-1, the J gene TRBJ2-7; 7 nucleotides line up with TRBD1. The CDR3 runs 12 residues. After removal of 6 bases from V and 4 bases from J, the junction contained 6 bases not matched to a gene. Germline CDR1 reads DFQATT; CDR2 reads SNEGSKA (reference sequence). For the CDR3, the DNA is TGCAGTGCCAGACCGGGACAGTACGAGCAGTACTTC. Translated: CSARPGQYEQYF.

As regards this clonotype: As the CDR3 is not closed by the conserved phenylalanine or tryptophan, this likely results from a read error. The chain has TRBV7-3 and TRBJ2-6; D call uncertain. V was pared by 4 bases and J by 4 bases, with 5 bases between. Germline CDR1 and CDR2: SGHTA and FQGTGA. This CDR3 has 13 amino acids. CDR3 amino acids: CASSCRGANVLTS. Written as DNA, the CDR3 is TGTGCCAGCAGCTGCCGGGGGGCCAACGTCCTGACTTCC.

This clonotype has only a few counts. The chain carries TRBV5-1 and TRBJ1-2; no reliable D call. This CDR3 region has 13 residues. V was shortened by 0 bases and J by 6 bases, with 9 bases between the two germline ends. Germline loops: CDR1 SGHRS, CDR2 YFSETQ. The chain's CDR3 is CASSLGADDGYTF. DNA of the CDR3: TGCGCCAGCAGCTTGGGAGCAGATGATGGCTACACCTTC. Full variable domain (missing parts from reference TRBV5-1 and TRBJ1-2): KAGVTQTPRYLIKTRGQQVTLSCSPISGHRSVSWYQQTPGQGLQFLFEYFSETQRNKGNFPGRFSGRQFSNSRSEMNVSTLELGDSALYLCASSLGADDGYTFGSGTRLTVV.

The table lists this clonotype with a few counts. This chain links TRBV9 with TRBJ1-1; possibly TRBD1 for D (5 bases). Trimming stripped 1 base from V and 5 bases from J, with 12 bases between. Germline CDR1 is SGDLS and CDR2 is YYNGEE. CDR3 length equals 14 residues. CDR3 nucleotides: TGTGCCAGCAGCGTACTTACCGAGGGGACTGAAGCTTTCTTT. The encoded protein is CASSVLTEGTEAFF.

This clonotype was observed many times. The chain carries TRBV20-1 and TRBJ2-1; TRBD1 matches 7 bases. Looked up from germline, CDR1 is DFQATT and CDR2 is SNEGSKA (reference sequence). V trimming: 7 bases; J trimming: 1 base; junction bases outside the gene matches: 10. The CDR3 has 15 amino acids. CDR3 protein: CSVKTGKASYNEQFF. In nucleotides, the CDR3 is TGCAGTGTTAAGACAGGGAAGGCGTCCTACAATGAGCAGTTCTTC.

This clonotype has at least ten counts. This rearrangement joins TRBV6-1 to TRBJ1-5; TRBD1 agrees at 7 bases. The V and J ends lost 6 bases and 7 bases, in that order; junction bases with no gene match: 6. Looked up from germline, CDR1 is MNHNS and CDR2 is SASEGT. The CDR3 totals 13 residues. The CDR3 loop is CASSRQGGQPQHF. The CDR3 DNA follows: TGTGCCAGCAGCCGACAGGGTGGGCAGCCCCAGCATTTT.

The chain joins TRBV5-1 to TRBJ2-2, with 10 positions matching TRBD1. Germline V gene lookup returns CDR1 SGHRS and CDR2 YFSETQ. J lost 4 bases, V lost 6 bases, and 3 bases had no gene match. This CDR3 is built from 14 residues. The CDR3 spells CASTDRGFTGELFF. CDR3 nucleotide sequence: TGCGCCAGCACGGACAGGGGGTTCACCGGGGAGCTGTTTTTT.

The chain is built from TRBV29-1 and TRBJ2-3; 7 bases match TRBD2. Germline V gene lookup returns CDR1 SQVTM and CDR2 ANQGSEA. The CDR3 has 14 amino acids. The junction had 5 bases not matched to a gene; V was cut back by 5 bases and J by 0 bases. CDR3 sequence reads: CSVSFSGSTDTQYF. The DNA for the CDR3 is TGCAGCGTTTCCTTTAGCGGGAGCACAGATACGCAGTATTTT.

The CDR3 DNA reads as TGCGCCAGCAGCCCCGCCGGGGGAGGTACTGAAGCTTTCTTT. It encodes CASSPAGGGTEAFF. The chain employs TRBV5-1 and TRBJ1-1, with a weak D call TRBD1 (5 bases). CDR3 length: 14 residues. The germline V gene encodes CDR1 SGHRS and CDR2 YFSETQ. Between the trimmed V and J ends, which lost 4 bases and 5 bases, there was a span of 15 bases.